This T cell receptor beta chain was sequenced during a study of T cells in Graves' hyperthyroidism and ophthalmopathy. Study-wide context: Peripheral blood collection took place at initial diagnosis, before any treatment.

Clinical symptoms, serum thyroxine, TRAb, thyroid ultrasound and orbital computed tomography informed diagnoses. The PBMCs were taken from about 9.7 ml of fresh peripheral blood. Template material for amplifying TCR beta CDR3 regions consisted of RNA transcripts. HTBI primers were used for first-round RT-PCR of the TCR CDR3. From the multiplex PCR reads, TCRdb called clonotypes with MiXCR, one entry per CDR3 protein. In the table there are 490,000 or so distinct CDR3 sequences, around a fifth of which are singletons. This receptor was taken from a woman aged 70-85 years with Graves' ophthalmopathy. The sample was blood.

The CDR3 loop is CASSQGQANEQFF. CDR3 coding DNA: TGCGCCAGCAGCCAAGGTCAGGCCAATGAGCAGTTCTTC. This chain joins TRBV4-1 and TRBJ2-1, with D unclear. Looked up from germline, CDR1 is MGHRA and CDR2 is YSYEKL. This CDR3 has 13 amino acids. V was clipped by 1 base and J by 6 bases, with 7 bases between them.